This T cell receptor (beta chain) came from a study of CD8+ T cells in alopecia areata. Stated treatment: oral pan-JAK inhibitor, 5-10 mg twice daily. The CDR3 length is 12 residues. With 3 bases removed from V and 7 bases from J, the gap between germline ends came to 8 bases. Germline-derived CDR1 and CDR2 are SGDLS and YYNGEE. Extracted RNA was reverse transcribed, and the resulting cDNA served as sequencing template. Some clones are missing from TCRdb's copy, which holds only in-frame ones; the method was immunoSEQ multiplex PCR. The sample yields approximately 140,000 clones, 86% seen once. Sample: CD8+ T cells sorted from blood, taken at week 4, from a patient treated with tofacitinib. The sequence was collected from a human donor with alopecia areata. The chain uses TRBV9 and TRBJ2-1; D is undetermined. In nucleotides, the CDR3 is TGTGCCAGCAGCGGAAGTAGGAATGAGCAGTTCTTC. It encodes CASSGSRNEQFF.